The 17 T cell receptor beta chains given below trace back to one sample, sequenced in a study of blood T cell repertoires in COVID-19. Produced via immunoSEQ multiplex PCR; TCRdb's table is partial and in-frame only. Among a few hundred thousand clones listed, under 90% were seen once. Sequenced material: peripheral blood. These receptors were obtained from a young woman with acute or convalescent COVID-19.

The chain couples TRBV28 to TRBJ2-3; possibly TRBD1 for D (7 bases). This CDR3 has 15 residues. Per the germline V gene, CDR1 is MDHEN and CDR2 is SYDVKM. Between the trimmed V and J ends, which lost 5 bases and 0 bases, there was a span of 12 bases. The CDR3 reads CASSPGGLSTDTQYF. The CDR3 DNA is TGTGCCAGCAGTCCAGGGGGGCTCAGCACAGATACGCAGTATTTT.

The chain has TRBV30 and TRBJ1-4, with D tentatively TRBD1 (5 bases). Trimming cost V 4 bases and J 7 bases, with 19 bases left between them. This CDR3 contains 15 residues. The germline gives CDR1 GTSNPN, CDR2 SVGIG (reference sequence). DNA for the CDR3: TGTGCCTGGACCCCCTCCGCAGGGTTAGGTGAAAAACTGTTTTTT. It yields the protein CAWTPSAGLGEKLFF.

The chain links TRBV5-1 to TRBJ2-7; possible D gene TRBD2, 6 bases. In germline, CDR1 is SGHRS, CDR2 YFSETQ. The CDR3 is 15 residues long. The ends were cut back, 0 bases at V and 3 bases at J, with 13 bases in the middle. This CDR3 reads CASSLAVLTSYEQYF. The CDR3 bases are TGCGCCAGCAGCTTGGCCGTCCTGACTAGCTACGAGCAGTACTTC.

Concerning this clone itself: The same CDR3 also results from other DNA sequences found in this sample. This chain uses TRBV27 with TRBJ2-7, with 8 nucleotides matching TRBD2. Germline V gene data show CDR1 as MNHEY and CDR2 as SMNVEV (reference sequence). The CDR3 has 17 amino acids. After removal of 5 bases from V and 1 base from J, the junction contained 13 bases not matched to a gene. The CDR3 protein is CASSPLPGGAESYEQYF. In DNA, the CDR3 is TGTGCCAGCAGTCCCCTCCCGGGAGGGGCGGAATCCTACGAGCAGTACTTC.

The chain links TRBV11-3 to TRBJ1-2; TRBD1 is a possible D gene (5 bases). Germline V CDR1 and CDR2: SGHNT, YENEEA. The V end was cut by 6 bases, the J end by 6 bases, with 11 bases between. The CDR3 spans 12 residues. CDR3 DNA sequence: TGTGCCAGCAGTTCATCGGGGGATGGCTACACCTTC. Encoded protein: CASSSSGDGYTF.

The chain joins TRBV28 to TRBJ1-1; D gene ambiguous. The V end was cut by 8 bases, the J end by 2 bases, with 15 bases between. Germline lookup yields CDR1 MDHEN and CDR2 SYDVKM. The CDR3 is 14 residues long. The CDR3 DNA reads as TGTGCCAGCTCAGTACTCGACTTTAACACTGAAGCTTTCTTT. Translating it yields CASSVLDFNTEAFF.

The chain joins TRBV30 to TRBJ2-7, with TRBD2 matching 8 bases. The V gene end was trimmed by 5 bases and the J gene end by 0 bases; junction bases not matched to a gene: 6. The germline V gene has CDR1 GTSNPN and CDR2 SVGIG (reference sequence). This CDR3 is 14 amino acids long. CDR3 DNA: TGTGCCTGGCGGAAGAGCGGGAGCTCCTACGAGCAGTACTTC. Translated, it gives CAWRKSGSSYEQYF.

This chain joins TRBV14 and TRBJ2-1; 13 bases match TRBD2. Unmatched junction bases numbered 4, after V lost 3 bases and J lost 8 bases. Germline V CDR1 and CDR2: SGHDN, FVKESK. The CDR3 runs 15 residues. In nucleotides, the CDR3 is TGTGCCAGCAGCCATACTAGCGGGAGGGCCTATGAGCAGTTCTTC. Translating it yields CASSHTSGRAYEQFF.

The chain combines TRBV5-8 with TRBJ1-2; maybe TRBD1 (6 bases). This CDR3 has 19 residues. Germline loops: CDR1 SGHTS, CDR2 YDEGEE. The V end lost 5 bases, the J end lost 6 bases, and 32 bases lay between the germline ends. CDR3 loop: CASRLMVPPVGQTSDGYTF. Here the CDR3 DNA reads TGTGCCAGCAGACTAATGGTACCCCCCGTGGGACAAACGTCGGATGGCTACACCTTC.

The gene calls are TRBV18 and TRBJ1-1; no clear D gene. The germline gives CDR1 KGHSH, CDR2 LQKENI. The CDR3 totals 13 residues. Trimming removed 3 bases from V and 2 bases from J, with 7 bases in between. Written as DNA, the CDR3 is TGTGCCAGCTCACCGATACATAACACTGAAGCTTTCTTT. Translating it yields CASSPIHNTEAFF.

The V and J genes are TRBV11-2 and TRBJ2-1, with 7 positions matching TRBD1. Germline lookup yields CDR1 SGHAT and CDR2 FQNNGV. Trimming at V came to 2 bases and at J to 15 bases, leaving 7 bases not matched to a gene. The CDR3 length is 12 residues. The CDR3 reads CASSLSQGTPFF. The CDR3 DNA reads TGTGCCAGCAGCTTATCACAGGGGACGCCGTTCTTC.

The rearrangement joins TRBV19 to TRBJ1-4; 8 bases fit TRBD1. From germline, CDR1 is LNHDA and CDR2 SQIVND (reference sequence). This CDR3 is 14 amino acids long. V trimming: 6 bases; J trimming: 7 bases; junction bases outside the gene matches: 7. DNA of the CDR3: TGTGCCAGTAGGGGGACAGGAGCCTCTGAAAAACTGTTTTTT. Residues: CASRGTGASEKLFF.

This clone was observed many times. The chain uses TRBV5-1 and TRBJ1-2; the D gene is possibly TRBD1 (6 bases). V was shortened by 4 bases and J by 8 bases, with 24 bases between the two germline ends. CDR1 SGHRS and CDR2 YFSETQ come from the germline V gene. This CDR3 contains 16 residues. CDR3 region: CASSEPSGGGSRGYTF. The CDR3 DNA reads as TGCGCCAGCAGCGAACCTAGTGGTGGGGGCTCAAGGGGCTACACCTTC.

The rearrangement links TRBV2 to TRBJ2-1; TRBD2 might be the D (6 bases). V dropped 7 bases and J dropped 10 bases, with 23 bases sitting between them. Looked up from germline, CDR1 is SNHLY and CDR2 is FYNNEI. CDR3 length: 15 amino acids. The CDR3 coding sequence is TGTGCCAGCACCATGGAGAGGGGAAGAACTAGCGAGCAGTTCTTC. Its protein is CASTMERGRTSEQFF.

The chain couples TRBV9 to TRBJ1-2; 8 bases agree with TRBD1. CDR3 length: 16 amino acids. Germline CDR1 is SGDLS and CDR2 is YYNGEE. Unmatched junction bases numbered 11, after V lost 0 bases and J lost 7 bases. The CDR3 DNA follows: TGTGCCAGCAGCGTAGCTCCAGGGGGCGGATTCGGTGGCTACACCTTC. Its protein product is CASSVAPGGGFGGYTF.

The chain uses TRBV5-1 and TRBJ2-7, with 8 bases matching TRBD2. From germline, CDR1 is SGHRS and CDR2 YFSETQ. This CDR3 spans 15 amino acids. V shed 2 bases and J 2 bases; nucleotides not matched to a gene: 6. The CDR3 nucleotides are TGCGCCAGCAGCTTCGGGACTAGTCAAACCTACGAGCAGTACTTC. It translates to CASSFGTSQTYEQYF.

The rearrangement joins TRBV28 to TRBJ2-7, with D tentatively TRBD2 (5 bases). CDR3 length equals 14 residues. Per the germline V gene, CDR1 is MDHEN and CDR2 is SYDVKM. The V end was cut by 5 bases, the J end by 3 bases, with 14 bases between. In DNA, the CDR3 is TGTGCCAGCAGTCGGCTAGCTTTACGCTACGAGCAGTACTTC. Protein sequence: CASSRLALRYEQYF.